These 2 T cell receptor beta chains share one sample of origin, sequenced in a study of shared clonotypes between healthy human individuals. This table comes from immunoSEQ multiplex PCR, and its TCRdb copy is limited to in-frame clones, with some not included. The sample records about 2.1 million clones, 93% being singletons. CD45RO-negative, CCR7-selected cells formed the naive CD8 fraction, which excluded terminally differentiated effector memory CD45RA+ cells. Material: naive CD8+ T cells from PBMCs. The origin of the receptors is a man aged 18 to 29 in good health. Some clones in this sample may be carry-over from other donors' samples.

V is TRBV11-2 and J is TRBJ2-7; perhaps TRBD1 as D (6 bases). The V gene lost 2 bases and the J gene lost 5 bases, with 10 bases spanning the gap. Germline CDR1 reads SGHAT; CDR2 reads FQNNGV. The CDR3 sequence is 13 residues long. The CDR3, as DNA: TGTGCCAGCAGCTTACAGGGGCGAAACGAGCAGTACTTC. Translating it yields CASSLQGRNEQYF.

The chain couples TRBV6-6 to TRBJ2-1, with TRBD2 matching over 7 bases. The CDR3 covers 16 residues. V shed 1 base, J shed 4 bases, and the junction held 7 bases outside the gene matches. Germline V gene lookup returns CDR1 MNHNY and CDR2 SVGAGI (reference sequence). The CDR3 bases are TGTGCCAGCAGTTACTGGGAGGGAGAAGGGTACAATGAGCAGTTCTTC. This gives the protein CASSYWEGEGYNEQFF.